Following are 24 T cell receptor beta chains from one sample sequenced in a study of T-cell reconstitution after alpha-beta-depleted transplantation in children. Preparation of the TCRbeta library used unique molecular identifiers. TCRdb re-analysed the PCR reads in MiXCR, keeping a single row per CDR3 protein. The repertoire has fewer than 400,000 distinct CDR3 sequences, roughly 20% of them found once; the top ten carry 3% to 4.5%. This specimen consisted of PBMCs from the stem cell graft donor, obtained from the stem cell graft. The receptors were sampled from a human donor who donated a stem cell graft to a child with acute myeloid leukemia.

There are a few counts of this clonotype. The chain carries TRBV11-3 and TRBJ2-7; 10 bases align to TRBD2. The V gene's germline CDR1 is SGHNT and CDR2 YENEEA. The trim removed 1 base at V and 3 bases at J, leaving 12 bases unmatched. CDR3 length: 18 residues. The CDR3 region has the DNA TGTGCCAGCAGCTTAGTTTGGCTAGCGGGAGCTGGGGTCTACGAGCAGTACTTC. Amino acid sequence: CASSLVWLAGAGVYEQYF. Based on the CDR3 plus reference TRBV11-3 and TRBJ2-7, the full variable domain is EAGVVQSPRYKIIEKKQPVAFWCNPISGHNTLYWYLQNLGQGPELLIRYENEEAVDDSQLPKDRFSAERLKGVDSTLKIQPAELGDSAVYLCASSLVWLAGAGVYEQYFGPGTRLTVT.

The rearrangement uses TRBV24-1 and TRBJ2-5; D is undetermined. Germline CDR1 is KGHDR and CDR2 is SFDVKD. The CDR3 totals 13 residues. V lost 6 bases to trimming and J lost 5 bases, with 12 bases between them. CDR3 nucleotide sequence: TGTGCCACCAGTCACAATAGGGTCGAGACCCAGTACTTC. It translates to CATSHNRVETQYF.

This clonotype was counted a few times. This sequence joins TRBV7-2 and TRBJ2-7; D gene unclear. Germline V gene lookup returns CDR1 SGHTA and CDR2 FQGNSA. V lost 5 bases and J lost 5, with 13 bases in between. The length of the CDR3 is 13 residues. CDR3 in amino acids: CASSLQTVDEQYF. CDR3 nucleotide sequence: TGTGCCAGCAGCCTCCAAACTGTGGACGAGCAGTACTTC.

This clonotype has more than one count but fewer than ten. The chain carries TRBV29-1 and TRBJ2-7; no clear D. The CDR3 consists of 14 residues. Germline CDR1 reads SQVTM; CDR2 reads ANQGSEA. With 6 bases removed from V and 0 bases from J, the gap between germline ends came to 15 bases. The CDR3 region has the DNA TGCAGCGTGGGCCTTCGCGGAGCCTCCTACGAGCAGTACTTC. Translation: CSVGLRGASYEQYF.

This clonotype was found a few times. The rearrangement links TRBV28 to TRBJ2-1; 12 bases map to TRBD2. With V trimmed by 5 bases and J by 7 bases, 6 bases remained unmatched. The germline V gene encodes CDR1 MDHEN and CDR2 SYDVKM. This CDR3 spans 15 amino acids. The CDR3 loop reads CASSPYGLAGNEQFF. The CDR3 DNA reads TGTGCCAGCAGTCCCTACGGACTAGCGGGGAATGAGCAGTTCTTC.

The CDR3, as DNA: TGCAGTGCTAGACGACCGGGGGTGGGGAAAAATCAGCCCCAGCATTTT. This sequence encodes CSARRPGVGKNQPQHF. The chain recombines TRBV20-1 with TRBJ1-5; D possibly corresponds to TRBD1 (5 bases). Germline CDR1 and CDR2: DFQATT and SNEGSKA (reference sequence). Trimming took off 2 bases at V and 4 bases at J, with 18 bases between the two ends. The CDR3 sequence is 16 residues long.

In its sample, this clonotype was seen once. The junction does not match germline at one end; this may be a read error. The genes are TRBV12-3 or TRBV12-4 and TRBJ2-1, with a tentative D call TRBD2 (7 bases). CDR3 length: 19 amino acids. CDR3 bases: TGTACCAGCCTAAAGGGTGCAAGGGAGGGGGTTGTCTCCTACAATGAGCAGTTCTTC. It translates to CTSLKGAREGVVSYNEQFF.

The CDR3 sequence is CASSFSTGTGKSSYNSPLHF. DNA of the CDR3: TGTGCCAGCAGTTTCTCGACCGGGACAGGGAAGAGCTCCTATAATTCACCCCTCCACTTT. The chain carries TRBV28 and TRBJ1-6; TRBD1 aligns across 9 bases. The CDR3 runs to 20 residues. The germline CDR1 and CDR2 sequences are MDHEN and SYDVKM. The junction had 12 bases not matched to a gene; V was cut back by 3 bases and J by 0 bases.

This clonotype has ten or more counts. This chain connects TRBV29-1 to TRBJ2-7; the D call may be TRBD1 or TRBD2 (5 bases each). The CDR3 totals 17 residues. Germline V lookup: CDR1 SQVTM, CDR2 ANQGSEA. The germline V and J ends were trimmed by 4 bases and 1 base, with 23 bases remaining between them. CDR3 loop: CSVGRDDTSWPSYEQYF. The CDR3 DNA reads TGCAGCGTTGGAAGGGACGATACCTCTTGGCCGTCCTACGAGCAGTACTTC.

This clonotype has only a few counts. The chain combines TRBV5-6 with TRBJ2-5; D uncertain. This CDR3 contains 13 residues. V was trimmed by 2 bases and J by 2 bases, leaving 7 bases between them. CDR1 is SGHDT, CDR2 YYEEEE, per germline. The CDR3: CASSFEIQETQYF. CDR3 DNA sequence: TGTGCCAGCAGCTTTGAAATACAAGAGACCCAGTACTTC.

CDR3 in DNA: TGTGCCAGCAGCTCCCTGGGACTAGCAGTCAATGAGCAGTTCTTC. Amino acids: CASSSLGLAVNEQFF. The rearrangement links TRBV5-5 to TRBJ2-1, with TRBD2 identical over 9 bases. Germline CDR1 SGHKS, CDR2 YYEKEE (reference sequence). V lost 3 bases, J lost 6 bases, and 7 bases stayed unmatched. This CDR3 has 15 residues.

This clonotype was detected many times. V is TRBV12-3 or TRBV12-4 and J is TRBJ2-5; 10 bases are shared with TRBD2. V shed 6 bases and J 0 bases; nucleotides not matched to a gene: 10. This CDR3 region has 17 residues. The chain's CDR3 is CASSLPAGGIYQETQYF. The CDR3 bases are TGTGCCAGCAGCCTTCCAGCGGGAGGGATATACCAAGAGACCCAGTACTTC.

The genes are TRBV28 and TRBJ1-6, with D hard to call. CDR1 is MDHEN and CDR2 is SYDVKM in the germline V gene. Deletions cut 3 bases from V and 8 bases from J, with 11 bases between. The CDR3 runs to 14 residues. This CDR3 is CASSFGVGDSPLHF. The CDR3 region has the DNA TGTGCCAGCAGTTTCGGTGTCGGGGATTCACCCCTCCACTTT. The variable domain in full, completed from reference TRBV28 and TRBJ1-6, reads DVKVTQSSRYLVKRTGEKVFLECVQDMDHENMFWYRQDPGLGLRLIYFSYDVKMKEKGDIPEGYSVSREKKERFSLILESASTNQTSMYLCASSFGVGDSPLHFGNGTRLTVT.

This clonotype was counted a few times. This chain connects TRBV7-9 to TRBJ2-1; tentative D call: TRBD1 (6 bases). The V and J ends lost 5 bases and 13 bases respectively, with 15 bases between them. The V gene's germline CDR1 is SEHNR and CDR2 FQNEAQ (reference sequence). The CDR3 consists of 12 residues. The CDR3 sequence is CASSHVQGDQFF. CDR3 nucleotide sequence: TGTGCCAGCAGCCATGTACAGGGTGATCAGTTCTTC.

The DNA of the CDR3 is TGTGCCAGCAGCTTACACGGACAGGGTAACTTCAATGAGCAGTTCTTC. Translated, it gives CASSLHGQGNFNEQFF. The chain has TRBV7-3 and TRBJ2-1; 8 positions agree with TRBD1. CDR1 SGHTA and CDR2 FQGTGA come from the germline V gene. The CDR3 is 16 amino acids. After removal of 2 bases from V and 6 bases from J, the junction contained 9 bases not matched to a gene.

In nucleotides, the CDR3 is TGTGCCAGCAGTGGACTAGCGGAGAGCACAGATACGCAGTATTTT. Its protein product is CASSGLAESTDTQYF. The chain joins TRBV28 to TRBJ2-3; TRBD2 agrees at 10 bases. V shed 5 bases, J shed 0 bases, and the junction held 2 bases outside the gene matches. Germline V CDR1 and CDR2: MDHEN, SYDVKM. This CDR3 has 15 amino acids.

This CDR3 reads CASSLLDRDQLNTQYF. Written as DNA, the CDR3 is TGTGCCAGCAGCCTCCTCGACAGGGACCAATTGAATACGCAGTATTTT. The rearrangement uses TRBV7-2 and TRBJ2-3; TRBD1 agrees at 7 bases. The germline V gene has CDR1 SGHTA and CDR2 FQGNSA. Trimming took 5 bases from V and 7 from J; bases not matched to a gene: 15. CDR3 length: 16 residues.

This chain links TRBV20-1 with TRBJ1-3, with 9 positions matching TRBD1. The CDR3 extends over 15 amino acids. Trimming removed 6 bases from V and 3 bases from J; junction bases left unmatched: 9. CDR1 DFQATT and CDR2 SNEGSKA come from the germline V gene (reference sequence). The CDR3 loop reads CSATPGQGIGNTIYF. CDR3 bases: TGCAGTGCAACACCGGGACAGGGAATTGGAAACACCATATATTTT.

Worth noting for this clonotype: With a much larger clone just one base away, this may be a read error. This chain links TRBV7-9 with TRBJ2-7; 10 bases are a match to TRBD1. The junction had 5 bases not matched to a gene; V was cut back by 7 bases and J by 2 bases. Germline lookup yields CDR1 SEHNR and CDR2 FQNEAQ (reference sequence). The CDR3 is 14 residues long. The CDR3 protein is CASNRDRGPYEQYF. In DNA form, the CDR3 reads TGTGCCAGCAACCGGGACAGGGGACCCTACGAGCAGTACTTC.

The chain joins TRBV12-3 or TRBV12-4 to TRBJ1-4, with TRBD1 as a possible D gene (5 bases). The CDR3 totals 16 residues. Trimming stripped 6 bases from V and 0 bases from J, with 14 bases between. CDR3 nucleotide sequence: TGTGCCAGCAGCCCTAAGACAGCTTCAACTAATGAAAAACTGTTTTTT. Translated, it gives CASSPKTASTNEKLFF.

This rearrangement joins TRBV20-1 to TRBJ2-5, with D possibly being TRBD1 (5 bases). V lost 7 bases to trimming and J lost 3 bases, with 12 bases between them. The germline gives CDR1 DFQATT, CDR2 SNEGSKA (reference sequence). The CDR3 is made up of 12 amino acids. CDR3 loop: CSVGSREETQYF. The CDR3 DNA reads TGCAGTGTCGGAAGCAGGGAAGAGACCCAGTACTTC.

The rearrangement links TRBV6-5 to TRBJ2-1; D is unresolved. The CDR3 length is 16 residues. In germline, CDR1 is MNHEY, CDR2 SVGAGI. Trimming stripped 2 bases from V and 0 bases from J, with 11 bases between. CDR3 in DNA: TGTGCCAGCAGTTACGCGGCCTCCGGCTCCTACAATGAGCAGTTCTTC. Translating gives CASSYAASGSYNEQFF.

This chain joins TRBV6-1 and TRBJ2-7, with 7 bases fitting TRBD1. The V and J ends lost 10 bases and 1 base, in that order; junction bases with no gene match: 10. Germline loops: CDR1 MNHNS, CDR2 SASEGT. This CDR3 region has 14 residues. CDR3 region: CATPDRSDSYEQYF. CDR3 sequence (DNA): TGTGCCACCCCGGACAGGTCAGATTCCTACGAGCAGTACTTC.

This chain uses TRBV12-3 or TRBV12-4 with TRBJ2-1, with 9 positions matching TRBD1. The junction had 9 bases not matched to a gene; V was cut back by 6 bases and J by 6 bases. The CDR3 has 15 residues. The CDR3 protein is CASRENRGLFNEQFF. The DNA for the CDR3 is TGTGCCAGCAGAGAAAACAGGGGGCTATTCAATGAGCAGTTCTTC.